Listed below are T cell receptor beta chains from one sample, sequenced in a study of blood T cell repertoires in COVID-19. The method was immunoSEQ multiplex PCR; TCRdb's version includes in-frame clones alone and lacks a portion of them. The table lists approximately 160,000 clones, over 85% of them singletons. Specimen: peripheral blood. All receptors derive from a man between 60 and 75 years old with active or convalescent COVID-19. Both conserved end residues are part of each CDR3. The order of the fields is V gene, clone size, J gene, D gene, CDR3 protein, CDR3 DNA. A D gene is named only where the DNA matches it firmly. For some rows the clone size is stated as once, few or many, or as a class when expanded; others skip it.

>TRBV11-2|.|TRBJ2-1|.
CASSFEITGFGEQFF
TGTGCCAGCAGCTTTGAGATCACCGGTTTTGGTGAGCAGTTCTTC
>TRBV10-3|.|TRBJ1-1|.
CAISSRDNMNTEAFF
TGTGCCATCTCATCGAGGGACAACATGAACACTGAAGCTTTCTTT
>TRBV10-3|.|TRBJ2-1|TRBD2
CAIMALAGGEQFF
TGTGCCATCATGGCACTAGCGGGAGGAGAGCAGTTCTTC
>TRBV3-1/TRBV3-2|once|TRBJ1-1|TRBD1
CASSHTRGTGSVNTEAFF
TGTGCCAGCAGCCACACCCGAGGGACAGGGTCAGTGAACACTGAAGCTTTCTTT
>TRBV7-9|few|TRBJ2-2|.
CASNLFTGELFF
TGTGCCAGTAATTTGTTCACCGGGGAGCTGTTTTTT
>TRBV28|once|TRBJ1-3|TRBD1
CASRKTGSGNTIYF
TGTGCCAGCAGGAAGACAGGGTCTGGAAACACCATATATTTT
>TRBV3-1/TRBV3-2|once|TRBJ2-3|.
CASSQNWLGRGPTKVPDTQYF
TGTGCCAGCAGCCAAAACTGGCTTGGCAGGGGCCCCACTAAGGTCCCAGATACGCAGTATTTT
>TRBV6-5|.|TRBJ1-3|TRBD1
CASGGDRDGNTIYF
TGTGCCAGCGGGGGGGACAGGGATGGAAACACCATATATTTT
>TRBV6-4|once|TRBJ1-1|.
CASSAVLNTEAFF
TGTGCCAGCAGTGCGGTACTGAACACTGAAGCTTTCTTT
>TRBV29-1|.|TRBJ2-1|TRBD1
CSVGRGQGIAEQFF
TGCAGCGTTGGGAGGGGACAGGGAATCGCCGAGCAGTTCTTC
>TRBV4-1|.|TRBJ1-6|TRBD1
CASSQDVGRGLWNSPLHF
TGCGCCAGCAGCCAAGATGTCGGCAGGGGGCTATGGAATTCACCCCTCCACTTT
>TRBV19|.|TRBJ1-6|.
CASSIRGGDNSPLHF
TGTGCCAGTAGTATAAGAGGAGGGGATAATTCACCCCTCCACTTT
>TRBV9|.|TRBJ2-1|TRBD2
CASSVTSGKGGEQFF
TGTGCCAGCAGCGTGACTAGCGGGAAGGGCGGGGAGCAGTTCTTC
>TRBV19|.|TRBJ2-1|.
CASRELRKQFF
TGTGCCAGTAGGGAGTTGAGGAAGCAGTTCTTC
>TRBV6-5|.|TRBJ1-4|.
CASSYGGGQGKKLFF
TGTGCCAGCAGTTACGGGGGAGGACAAGGGAAAAAACTGTTTTTT
>TRBV18|.|TRBJ1-5|TRBD1
CASSPQGAFGNQPQHF
TGTGCCAGCTCACCGCAGGGGGCGTTTGGAAATCAGCCCCAGCATTTT
>TRBV10-3|.|TRBJ1-2|.
CAISPETALVYGYTF
TGTGCCATCAGCCCCGAGACAGCGCTAGTCTATGGCTACACCTTC
>TRBV9|.|TRBJ1-6|.
CASSEASSYNSPLHF
TGTGCCAGCAGCGAAGCTAGCTCCTATAATTCACCCCTCCACTTT
>TRBV7-2|.|TRBJ1-4|.
CASSLTGTEKLFF
TGTGCCAGCAGCCTTACAGGGACTGAAAAACTGTTTTTT
>TRBV19|.|TRBJ2-7|.
CASSTVLAHSYEQYF
TGTGCCAGTAGTACCGTTCTAGCGCACTCCTACGAGCAGTACTTC
>TRBV5-6|.|TRBJ1-2|.
CASSLAQAYGYTF
TGTGCCAGCAGCTTGGCTCAGGCCTATGGCTACACCTTC
>TRBV10-1|.|TRBJ1-1|.
CATAPQGSTEAFF
TGCGCCACCGCGCCCCAGGGGAGCACTGAAGCTTTCTTT
>TRBV7-9|.|TRBJ2-5|TRBD2
CASSPSSGYQETQYF
TGTGCCAGCAGCCCGTCTAGCGGGTATCAAGAGACCCAGTACTTC
>TRBV6-5|.|TRBJ1-6|.
CASSYEGGYNSPLHF
TGTGCCAGCAGTTACGAGGGTGGCTATAATTCACCCCTCCACTTT
>TRBV11-2|once|TRBJ2-5|.
CASSLDPSGLQETQYF
TGTGCCAGCAGCTTAGATCCCTCGGGACTTCAAGAGACCCAGTACTTC
>TRBV3-1/TRBV3-2|.|TRBJ2-7|.
CASSQAVYEQYF
TGTGCCAGCAGCCAAGCCGTTTACGAGCAGTACTTC
>TRBV5-1|.|TRBJ2-7|TRBD2
CASSLHTWTSVSPYEQYF
TGCGCCAGCAGCTTACATACATGGACTAGCGTCTCCCCCTACGAGCAGTACTTC
>TRBV4-2|.|TRBJ2-3|.
CASSQDTQEGGGPTDTQYF
TGTGCCAGCAGCCAAGACACACAGGAAGGGGGGGGGCCGACAGATACGCAGTATTTT
>TRBV11-2|.|TRBJ1-6|.
CASSLKGGGGSPLHF
TGTGCCAGCAGCTTAAAAGGGGGTGGTGGTTCACCCCTCCACTTT
>TRBV2|.|TRBJ2-2|TRBD1
CASRGTGGSNTGELFF
TGTGCCAGCAGGGGGACAGGGGGGTCGAACACCGGGGAGCTGTTTTTT
>TRBV6-1|.|TRBJ2-4|TRBD2
CASSETTGLAGGEPKNIQYF
TGTGCCAGCAGTGAAACTACGGGACTAGCGGGGGGCGAGCCAAAAAACATTCAGTACTTC
>TRBV5-8|once|TRBJ1-5|.
CASSRLDRTLSNQPQHF
TGTGCCAGCAGCCGTTTAGACAGGACCCTTAGCAATCAGCCCCAGCATTTT
>TRBV20-1|.|TRBJ2-7|TRBD2
CSASPGLAGVMHEQYF
TGCAGTGCTAGTCCCGGACTAGCGGGGGTCATGCACGAGCAGTACTTC
>TRBV29-1|.|TRBJ2-7|.
CSVTLLSSQYEQYF
TGCAGCGTTACTTTACTGAGCTCTCAATACGAGCAGTACTTC
>TRBV25-1|.|TRBJ1-5|.
CASSAGNQPQHF
TGTGCCAGCAGTGCTGGCAATCAGCCCCAGCATTTT